This is a list of T cell receptor beta chains from one sample in a study of graft-versus-host responses after intestinal transplantation. This table comes from immunoSEQ multiplex PCR, and its TCRdb copy is limited to in-frame clones, with some not included. The repertoire holds 85,000 to 100,000 clones, with 80% to 95% as singletons. These receptors have no known antigen. Sequencing was performed on unstimulated CD4+ T cells sorted from spleen or lymph node cells, taken before intestinal transplant. These receptors were collected from a human donor who received an intestinal transplant. Both conserved end residues are part of each CDR3. A D gene is named only where the DNA matches it firmly. Rows may omit the clone size; those that give it use once, few, many or a size class.

d_call j_call clone_size v_call cdr3_nt cdr3_aa
. TRBJ2-7 . TRBV5-5 TGTGCCAGCAGCTTGGCCGGGACTGTCTACGAGCAGTACTTC CASSLAGTVYEQYF
TRBD2 TRBJ2-3 . TRBV27 TGTGCCAGCAGTGCTCGACTAGCGTTTGGGGCAGATACGCAGTATTTT CASSARLAFGADTQYF
. TRBJ1-3 . TRBV18 TGTGCCAGCTCACCAAATGATAGAGGCAGACCAAACACCATATATTTT CASSPNDRGRPNTIYF
. TRBJ1-6 . TRBV5-4 TGTGCCAGCAGCTTGGACAGTTCACCCCTCCACTTT CASSLDSSPLHF
. TRBJ2-2 few TRBV7-8 TGTGCCAGCAGCCCCCAGACTAGATTGAACACCGGGGAGCTGTTTTTT CASSPQTRLNTGELFF
. TRBJ2-7 . TRBV6-5 TGTGCCAGCAGGGACACCGACAGGAGCTCCTACGAGCAGTACTTC CASRDTDRSSYEQYF
TRBD1 TRBJ1-2 . TRBV28 TGTGCCAGCAGCAGACAGGGTCTTCTCTATGGCTACACCTTC CASSRQGLLYGYTF
. TRBJ2-3 . TRBV27 TGTGCCAGCAGTTTACTACCCACGAAGGGGCCTAGCACAGATACGCAGTATTTT CASSLLPTKGPSTDTQYF
TRBD2 TRBJ2-1 . TRBV19 TGTGCCAGTAGTACAGAAGGACTAGCGACTACCTACGGGAATGAGCAGTTCTTC CASSTEGLATTYGNEQFF
TRBD2 TRBJ2-3 once TRBV9 TGTGCCAGCAGCGGCGGAGGGCTAGCGGGGGGTGAGTCAGATACGCAGTATTTT CASSGGGLAGGESDTQYF
. TRBJ2-1 . TRBV9 TGTGCCAGCAGCGTAGTAGGCTACAGTGAGCAGTTCTTC CASSVVGYSEQFF
TRBD1 TRBJ1-5 . TRBV2 TGTGCCAGCAGTGACTACCAGGGGGATCAGCCCCAGCATTTT CASSDYQGDQPQHF
TRBD1 TRBJ2-5 once TRBV6-1 TGTGCCAGCAGTGAGCAAGGAGGGACAGGGTTTGGAGAGACCCAGTACTTC CASSEQGGTGFGETQYF
. TRBJ1-1 . TRBV7-2 TGTGCCAGCAGCTTAGCAGGACCAGGGTTGAACACTGAAGCTTTCTTT CASSLAGPGLNTEAFF
. TRBJ2-7 . TRBV27 TGTGCCAGCAGTTCCGGACGGGATTACGAGCAGTACTTC CASSSGRDYEQYF
TRBD1 TRBJ2-7 . TRBV5-5 TGTGCCAGCAGCCCGGGGACAGCCTACGAGCAGTACTTC CASSPGTAYEQYF
. TRBJ2-7 . TRBV30 TGTGCCTGGAGTTTGAGGGGGACCCGGGAGCAGTACTTC CAWSLRGTREQYF
. TRBJ1-3 few TRBV6-5 TGTGCCAGCAGTCCCGTAGGCGGTGGAAACACCATATATTTT CASSPVGGGNTIYF
TRBD2 TRBJ2-7 . TRBV7-2 TGTGCCAGCAGCTTAACCGGGACTAGTGCCGAGCAGTACTTC CASSLTGTSAEQYF
. TRBJ2-7 . TRBV5-8 TGTGCCAGCAGCTTGGGCACGGGGGTACCTCGATACGAGCAGTACTTC CASSLGTGVPRYEQYF
. TRBJ1-6 . TRBV4-1 TGCGCCAGCAGCCAAGATCAGCCGCGGGACGATAATTCACCCCTCCACTTT CASSQDQPRDDNSPLHF
. TRBJ1-5 few TRBV6-5 TGTGCCAGCAGTTACTCAGTGGGAGGGGACCAGCCCCAGCATTTT CASSYSVGGDQPQHF
TRBD2 TRBJ2-2 . TRBV2 TGTGCCAGCAATGAGCGGGAACTCGGGGAGCTGTTTTTT CASNERELGELFF
. TRBJ2-1 . TRBV7-2 TGTGCCAGCAGCCCCTCAGGGGGGTACTACAATGAGCAGTTCTTC CASSPSGGYYNEQFF
TRBD1 TRBJ1-1 . TRBV5-8 TGTGCCAGCAGCATGACAGGGTACAGAGGTTTCTTT CASSMTGYRGFF
TRBD2 TRBJ2-3 . TRBV19 TGTGCCAGTAGTCAAAGACCGGGACTAGCAAGAGGTACGCAGTATTTT CASSQRPGLARGTQYF
TRBD1 TRBJ2-7 . TRBV10-3 TGTGCCATCAGAAAGGGACAGACCTACGAGCAGTACTTC CAIRKGQTYEQYF
. TRBJ1-1 . TRBV2 TGTGCCAGCAGACGCGGGACCGAGAACACTGAAGCTTTCTTT CASRRGTENTEAFF
. TRBJ2-1 . TRBV7-2 TGTGCCAGCAGCTTAGGACCCGGGGTCAATGAGCAGTTCTTC CASSLGPGVNEQFF
. TRBJ1-4 . TRBV5-1 TGCGCCAGCAGCTTGGATCCGACACATTCCACAGAAAAACTGTTTTTT CASSLDPTHSTEKLFF
. TRBJ2-6 . TRBV11-3 TGTGCCAGCAGCTTAGATCAGGTCAGGGCAACGGGGGCCAACGTCCTGACTTTC CASSLDQVRATGANVLTF
. TRBJ2-1 . TRBV28 TGTGCCAGCAGTTTTCCGGCCGCAAGGGGCTCCTACAATGAGCAGTTCTTC CASSFPAARGSYNEQFF
. TRBJ1-5 . TRBV19 TGTGCCAGTAGTTCCTCAACTCGTGGTTTTAATCAGCCCCAGCATTTT CASSSSTRGFNQPQHF
. TRBJ1-2 . TRBV5-3 TGTGCCAGAAGCTTGGTCACGGGGTATTGTTATGGCTACACCTTC CARSLVTGYCYGYTF
. TRBJ1-2 . TRBV14 TGTGCCAGCAGCCAAGGCAGACAGCTCTTCCTCGGCTACACCTTC CASSQGRQLFLGYTF
TRBD1 TRBJ1-2 . TRBV7-9 TGTGCCAGCAGCGGGGACAGTGTCTATGGCTACACCTTC CASSGDSVYGYTF
TRBD2 TRBJ2-7 . TRBV28 TGTGCCAGCAGGTATAGCGGGAGGATTTACGAGCAGTACTTC CASRYSGRIYEQYF
. TRBJ2-7 . TRBV5-1 TGCGCCACCCGTAGATCGGTCGTCGACTCCTACGAGCAGTACTTC CATRRSVVDSYEQYF
. TRBJ1-1 . TRBV18 TGTGCCAGCTCACCAAACGGGGGGTCGAACACTGAAGCTTTCTTT CASSPNGGSNTEAFF
. TRBJ2-3 . TRBV4-2 TGTGCCAGCAGCCCATCACTAGTGGCAGATACGCAGTATTTT CASSPSLVADTQYF
TRBD2 TRBJ2-1 . TRBV30 TGTGCCTGGAGCGACACTAAAGCGGGGGTACGTGAGCAGTTCTTC CAWSDTKAGVREQFF
. TRBJ2-7 . TRBV7-8 TGTGCCAGCAGCTTAACTAGCTGGACCTACGAGCAGTACTTC CASSLTSWTYEQYF
TRBD1 TRBJ2-7 . TRBV7-7 TGTGCCAGCAGCCAGGGACAGGGCCCCTACGAGCAGTACTTC CASSQGQGPYEQYF
. TRBJ2-6 . TRBV5-1 TGCGCCAGCAGCTACTATAGCACATTAGACTCTGGGGCCAACGTCCTGACTTTC CASSYYSTLDSGANVLTF
TRBD1 TRBJ1-1 . TRBV10-3 TGTGCCATCAAATGGGACAGGGCGAACACTGAAGCTTTCTTT CAIKWDRANTEAFF
TRBD2 TRBJ2-1 . TRBV4-2 TGTGCCAGCAGCCCTAGCGGGGTTAGCTCCTACAATGAGCAGTTCTTC CASSPSGVSSYNEQFF
TRBD2 TRBJ2-5 . TRBV5-5 TGTGCCAGCAGCTTTCGGACTAGCGGAGCCCTTGGGCAAGAGACCCAGTACTTC CASSFRTSGALGQETQYF
TRBD1 TRBJ2-2 . TRBV27 TGTGCCAGCAGGAGACCGGGACAGGGTGCCGGGGAGCTGTTTTTT CASRRPGQGAGELFF
. TRBJ1-1 . TRBV11-3 TGTGCCAGCAGCTTATCCGGTAACACTGAAGCTTTCTTT CASSLSGNTEAFF
TRBD2 TRBJ2-1 . TRBV7-3 TGTGCCAGCAGCCTCCGAAGCGGGGGGGACTCCTACAATGAGCAGTTCTTC CASSLRSGGDSYNEQFF